Below are 9 T cell receptor beta chains sequenced from a single sample in a study of blood T cell repertoires in COVID-19 (dated by TCRdb to 2018 to 2021). Receptors were amplified or captured by the immunoSEQ multiplex PCR assay. What TCRdb holds here is the immuneACCESS table cut down to in-frame rearrangements. Part of the clones is not present; checked against another copy, under half of the missing clones reflect an unresolved V gene, and the others are unexplained. A total of hundreds of thousands of clones appear in this sample, 70% to 90% of them only once. The ten most abundant clones make up less than 2.5% of the sample. The sequencing input was PBMCs or T cells enriched from blood (not recorded which). The receptors were sampled from a man between 40 and 49 years old in a cohort exposed to, infected with or recovered from COVID-19 (not recorded which).

This chain links TRBV7-2 with TRBJ2-1; TRBD2 aligns across 13 bases. The V segment lost 4 bases and the J segment 4 bases; nucleotides outside the gene matches: 4. Germline V gene lookup returns CDR1 SGHTA and CDR2 FQGNSA. The CDR3 spans 16 residues. The CDR3 sequence: CASSSGLAGAYNEQFF. CDR3 in DNA: TGTGCCAGCAGCTCCGGACTAGCGGGAGCTTACAATGAGCAGTTCTTC.

This clone was recorded once. This rearrangement joins TRBV7-8 to TRBJ2-2; D ambiguous. In germline, CDR1 is SGHVS, CDR2 FQNEAQ. The CDR3 extends over 12 amino acids. V was cut by 5 bases and J by 6 bases, with 7 bases left in between. The CDR3 DNA reads as TGTGCCAGCAGCCCCGAGCCCGGGGAGCTGTTTTTT. Encoded protein: CASSPEPGELFF.

The genes are TRBV27 and TRBJ1-5, with a tentative D call TRBD1 (6 bases). The CDR3 sequence is 14 residues long. Germline CDR1 reads MNHEY; CDR2 reads SMNVEV (reference sequence). Trimming removed 4 bases from V and 6 bases from J, with 13 bases in between. The CDR3 spells CASSWGGPGQPQHF. CDR3 DNA: TGTGCCAGCAGTTGGGGGGGGCCCGGTCAGCCCCAGCATTTT.

This clone was picked up a small number of times. The rearrangement links TRBV7-9 to TRBJ2-7; 8 nucleotides agree with TRBD1. Germline CDR1 is SEHNR and CDR2 is FQNEAQ (reference sequence). The CDR3 sequence is 16 residues long. J was trimmed by 3 bases and V by 1 base; bases with no gene match: 8. The CDR3 protein is CASSLGTGIKNYEQYF. In DNA, the CDR3 is TGTGCCAGCAGCTTAGGGACAGGGATTAAGAACTACGAGCAGTACTTC.

In the case of this clone: Additional DNA sequences in this sample encode the identical CDR3. This chain uses TRBV5-4 with TRBJ2-5; the match to TRBD1 covers 9 bases. Germline V gene lookup returns CDR1 SGHNT and CDR2 YYREEE (reference sequence). The CDR3 has 14 residues. Trimming cost V 2 bases and J 5 bases; bases outside gene matches: 4. CDR3 protein: CASSLQGAEETQYF. CDR3 nucleotides: TGTGCCAGCAGCTTACAGGGGGCGGAGGAGACCCAGTACTTC.

This chain uses TRBV30 with TRBJ2-2; TRBD2 aligns across 15 bases. The CDR3 runs to 16 residues. With 3 bases clipped from V and 4 bases from J, the junction kept 3 bases outside the gene matches. Germline CDR1 and CDR2: GTSNPN and SVGIG (reference sequence). The CDR3 spells CAWSPGLAGGTGELFF. The DNA for the CDR3 is TGTGCCTGGAGCCCGGGACTAGCGGGAGGCACCGGGGAGCTGTTTTTT.

The V and J genes are TRBV5-1 and TRBJ2-2; 9 nucleotides match TRBD2. Looked up from germline, CDR1 is SGHRS and CDR2 is YFSETQ. The V and J ends lost 0 bases and 3 bases, in that order; junction bases with no gene match: 3. The length of the CDR3 is 16 residues. CDR3 residues: CASSLETSGDTGELFF. The CDR3 DNA is TGCGCCAGCAGCTTGGAGACTAGCGGCGACACCGGGGAGCTGTTTTTT.

The rearrangement uses TRBV4-1 and TRBJ2-1; D not resolved. The CDR3 spans 15 residues. The V gene lost 5 bases and the J gene lost 0 bases, with 11 bases spanning the gap. Germline CDR1 MGHRA, CDR2 YSYEKL. This CDR3 is CASSEHKSSYNEQFF. CDR3 sequence (DNA): TGCGCCAGCAGCGAACACAAAAGCTCCTACAATGAGCAGTTCTTC.

The chain is built from TRBV6-1 and TRBJ2-1; D is uncertain. Germline V gives CDR1 MNHNS, CDR2 SASEGT. Trimming took 1 base from V and 6 from J, leaving 4 bases between them. There are 12 residues in the CDR3. The CDR3 nucleotides are TGTGCCAGCAGTGAAGTCTTCAATGAGCAGTTCTTC. It yields the protein CASSEVFNEQFF.